These T cell receptor beta chains were read from a single sample in a study of Ad26.COV2.S vaccination and SARS-CoV-2 variants. Produced via immunoSEQ multiplex PCR; TCRdb's table is partial and in-frame only. The table shows about 480,000 clones, with around 88% occurring only once. The sequenced sample was peripheral blood, obtained in a trial of Ad26.COV2.S vaccine versus placebo. The receptors were gathered from a person aged 18-60 years who received the Ad26.COV2.S COVID-19 vaccine or a placebo. CDR3s include the opening cysteine and the closing phenylalanine or tryptophan. A D gene is named only where the DNA matches it firmly. Not all rows give a size; the values are once, few, many and, for expanded clones, a class.

D gene: NA
clone size: NA
V gene: TRBV9
CDR3 length: 16
J gene: TRBJ2-1
CDR3 DNA: TGTGCCAGCAGCGTAGGTGGGGGGTTTAAGACTGATGAGCAGTTCTTC
CDR3 protein: CASSVGGGFKTDEQFF

D gene: NA
clone size: few
V gene: TRBV19
CDR3 length: 14
J gene: TRBJ1-3
CDR3 DNA: TGTGCCTGCCAAGGTTATACCTCTGGAAACACCATATATTTT
CDR3 protein: CACQGYTSGNTIYF

D gene: NA
clone size: NA
V gene: TRBV10-3
CDR3 length: 14
J gene: TRBJ1-5
CDR3 DNA: TGTGCCATCAGTGAGGAAGGATCAAATCAGCCCCAGCATTTT
CDR3 protein: CAISEEGSNQPQHF

D gene: TRBD1
clone size: NA
V gene: TRBV6-5
CDR3 length: 14
J gene: TRBJ1-1
CDR3 DNA: TGTGCCAGCAGTTTGCCGGGACAGATAACTGAAGCTTTCTTT
CDR3 protein: CASSLPGQITEAFF

D gene: TRBD1
clone size: NA
V gene: TRBV5-4
CDR3 length: 16
J gene: TRBJ1-1
CDR3 DNA: TGTGCCAGCAGCTTGGGCGCAGGGGGCCCGAACACTGAAGCTTTCTTT
CDR3 protein: CASSLGAGGPNTEAFF

D gene: NA
clone size: NA
V gene: TRBV5-1
CDR3 length: 18
J gene: TRBJ2-3
CDR3 DNA: TGCGCCAGCAGCTTGCGGGCCTTAACGGCACTAGGAACAGATACGCAGTATTTT
CDR3 protein: CASSLRALTALGTDTQYF

D gene: TRBD2
clone size: NA
V gene: TRBV14
CDR3 length: 17
J gene: TRBJ2-7
CDR3 DNA: TGTGCCAGCAGCCGATTAACTAGCGGGAGGGTGTCCTACGAGCAGTACTTC
CDR3 protein: CASSRLTSGRVSYEQYF

D gene: NA
clone size: NA
V gene: TRBV7-2
CDR3 length: 17
J gene: TRBJ1-5
CDR3 DNA: TGTGCCAGCAGCCTGAGACAGGCTGCCAATGTTGGTCAGCCCCAGCATTTT
CDR3 protein: CASSLRQAANVGQPQHF

D gene: TRBD1
clone size: once
V gene: TRBV6-2/TRBV6-3
CDR3 length: 15
J gene: TRBJ1-5
CDR3 DNA: TGTGCCAGCAGTCCAACGGGGACAGGGAGTCAGCCCCAGCATTTT
CDR3 protein: CASSPTGTGSQPQHF

D gene: TRBD2
clone size: NA
V gene: TRBV7-8
CDR3 length: 16
J gene: TRBJ2-2
CDR3 DNA: TGTGCCAGCAGCTCGACTAGCGGGAGACGAACCGGGGAGCTGTTTTTT
CDR3 protein: CASSSTSGRRTGELFF

D gene: TRBD2
clone size: NA
V gene: TRBV7-2
CDR3 length: 15
J gene: TRBJ2-5
CDR3 DNA: TGTGCCAGCAGCAAGATTAGCGGGGCTTGGGAGACCCAGTACTTC
CDR3 protein: CASSKISGAWETQYF

D gene: TRBD2
clone size: NA
V gene: TRBV5-5
CDR3 length: 17
J gene: TRBJ2-5
CDR3 DNA: TGTGCCAGCAGCTGGCCGGGTCTAGCGGGAGCGGGGGAGACCCAGTACTTC
CDR3 protein: CASSWPGLAGAGETQYF

D gene: NA
clone size: NA
V gene: TRBV7-2
CDR3 length: 11
J gene: TRBJ2-3
CDR3 DNA: TGTGCCAGCAGCTTTGCAGATACGCAGTATTTT
CDR3 protein: CASSFADTQYF

D gene: NA
clone size: NA
V gene: TRBV7-2
CDR3 length: 14
J gene: TRBJ2-7
CDR3 DNA: TGTGCCAGCAGCTTAGCGGGGCCCTGGGACGAGCAGTACTTC
CDR3 protein: CASSLAGPWDEQYF

D gene: NA
clone size: NA
V gene: TRBV6-5
CDR3 length: 16
J gene: TRBJ2-7
CDR3 DNA: TGTGCCAGCAGTTACTCTCCAGCGGGCCCCTCCTACGAGCAGTACTTC
CDR3 protein: CASSYSPAGPSYEQYF

D gene: TRBD1
clone size: NA
V gene: TRBV4-3
CDR3 length: 14
J gene: TRBJ2-5
CDR3 DNA: TGCGCCAGCAGCCGACGGACAGGGTTGGAGACCCAGTACTTC
CDR3 protein: CASSRRTGLETQYF

D gene: NA
clone size: NA
V gene: TRBV7-9
CDR3 length: 13
J gene: TRBJ2-3
CDR3 DNA: TGTGCCAGCAGTTTAGCGGCTAGCGATACGCAGTATTTT
CDR3 protein: CASSLAASDTQYF

D gene: TRBD1
clone size: NA
V gene: TRBV6-1
CDR3 length: 17
J gene: TRBJ1-4
CDR3 DNA: TGTGCCAGCAGTGAAGCCGCCTCCGGGACAGGGAATGAAAAACTGTTTTTT
CDR3 protein: CASSEAASGTGNEKLFF

D gene: TRBD1
clone size: NA
V gene: TRBV5-1
CDR3 length: 18
J gene: TRBJ2-3
CDR3 DNA: TGCGCCAGCAGCACCGTGGGAGGAGGGCAGGGGGCAGACGATACGCAGTATTTT
CDR3 protein: CASSTVGGGQGADDTQYF

D gene: TRBD1
clone size: NA
V gene: TRBV2
CDR3 length: 15
J gene: TRBJ2-7
CDR3 DNA: TGTGCCAGCAGTGATGGGGGACAGGCGACCTACGAGCAGTACTTC
CDR3 protein: CASSDGGQATYEQYF

D gene: TRBD2
clone size: NA
V gene: TRBV5-4
CDR3 length: 16
J gene: TRBJ2-7
CDR3 DNA: TGTGCCAGCAGCTTAGGACTAGCGGGAGGTATGAACGAGCAGTACTTC
CDR3 protein: CASSLGLAGGMNEQYF

D gene: NA
clone size: NA
V gene: TRBV25-1
CDR3 length: 11
J gene: TRBJ2-2
CDR3 DNA: TGTGCCAGCACCGGGCCCGGGGAGCTGTTTTTT
CDR3 protein: CASTGPGELFF

D gene: NA
clone size: NA
V gene: TRBV19
CDR3 length: 14
J gene: TRBJ2-2
CDR3 DNA: TGTGCCAGTAGATTGGGCCCGGACACCGGGGAGCTGTTTTTT
CDR3 protein: CASRLGPDTGELFF

D gene: NA
clone size: NA
V gene: TRBV28
CDR3 length: 12
J gene: TRBJ1-4
CDR3 DNA: TGTGCCAGCAGTTCCACCCTGTCAGGGCAATTTTTT
CDR3 protein: CASSSTLSGQFF

D gene: NA
clone size: NA
V gene: TRBV5-1
CDR3 length: 16
J gene: TRBJ2-3
CDR3 DNA: TGCGCCAGCAGCTTGGATGTGGGAGTTGGAACAGATACGCAGTATTTT
CDR3 protein: CASSLDVGVGTDTQYF

D gene: NA
clone size: NA
V gene: TRBV30
CDR3 length: 13
J gene: TRBJ1-1
CDR3 DNA: TGTGCCTGGAGGGAGGGGGTTAGCACTGAAGCTTTCTTT
CDR3 protein: CAWREGVSTEAFF

D gene: NA
clone size: NA
V gene: TRBV19
CDR3 length: 16
J gene: TRBJ2-3
CDR3 DNA: TGTGCCAGTAGCGGTTGGGGTAGCCTAAGCACAGATACGCAGTATTTT
CDR3 protein: CASSGWGSLSTDTQYF

D gene: TRBD1
clone size: NA
V gene: TRBV5-1
CDR3 length: 14
J gene: TRBJ1-1
CDR3 DNA: TGCGCCAGCAGCTTGGTCGGACAGGGGTCTGAAGCTTTCTTT
CDR3 protein: CASSLVGQGSEAFF

D gene: NA
clone size: many
V gene: TRBV28
CDR3 length: 15
J gene: TRBJ2-7
CDR3 DNA: TGTGCCAGCAGTCTACTACCCCCCATTTCCTACGAGCAGTACTTC
CDR3 protein: CASSLLPPISYEQYF

D gene: NA
clone size: NA
V gene: TRBV11-2
CDR3 length: 11
J gene: TRBJ2-5
CDR3 DNA: TGTGCCAGCAGCTCCGACGGAGCCCAGTACTTC
CDR3 protein: CASSSDGAQYF

D gene: TRBD2
clone size: NA
V gene: TRBV5-1
CDR3 length: 13
J gene: TRBJ2-1
CDR3 DNA: TGCGCCAGCCTCTCTGTTGGGGGGGATGAGCAGTTCTTC
CDR3 protein: CASLSVGGDEQFF

D gene: TRBD2
clone size: NA
V gene: TRBV6-5
CDR3 length: 13
J gene: TRBJ2-7
CDR3 DNA: TGTGCCAGCATGGCGGGAGGGCCTGGGGAGCAGTACTTC
CDR3 protein: CASMAGGPGEQYF

D gene: TRBD1
clone size: NA
V gene: TRBV5-1
CDR3 length: 14
J gene: TRBJ1-4
CDR3 DNA: TGCGCCAGCAGCTTGGGACAGGGGAGTGGAAAACTGTTTTTT
CDR3 protein: CASSLGQGSGKLFF

D gene: NA
clone size: once
V gene: TRBV10-3
CDR3 length: 14
J gene: TRBJ1-5
CDR3 DNA: TGTGCCATCTCCGGAAGCCGGGGCAATCAGCCCCAGCATTTT
CDR3 protein: CAISGSRGNQPQHF

D gene: NA
clone size: NA
V gene: TRBV11-3
CDR3 length: 12
J gene: TRBJ2-2
CDR3 DNA: TGTGCCAGCAGCCGAGGGCAGAGGGAGCTGTTTTTT
CDR3 protein: CASSRGQRELFF

D gene: NA
clone size: NA
V gene: TRBV12-3/TRBV12-4
CDR3 length: 11
J gene: TRBJ1-1
CDR3 DNA: TGTGCCAGCCTGGGTGGTACTGAAGCTTTCTTT
CDR3 protein: CASLGGTEAFF

D gene: NA
clone size: NA
V gene: TRBV5-1
CDR3 length: 14
J gene: TRBJ1-3
CDR3 DNA: TGCGCCAGCAGCTCCGCGGGGGCTGGAAACACCATATATTTT
CDR3 protein: CASSSAGAGNTIYF

D gene: NA
clone size: NA
V gene: TRBV7-6
CDR3 length: 15
J gene: TRBJ2-7
CDR3 DNA: TGTGCCAGCAGCCCCCGGTCCGGTGCCTCCTACGAGCAGTACTTC
CDR3 protein: CASSPRSGASYEQYF

D gene: NA
clone size: NA
V gene: TRBV5-4
CDR3 length: 15
J gene: TRBJ2-1
CDR3 DNA: TGTGCCAGCAGCTTGTTTTTCAGACCCAGCAATGAGCAGTTCTTC
CDR3 protein: CASSLFFRPSNEQFF

D gene: NA
clone size: NA
V gene: TRBV6-6
CDR3 length: 16
J gene: TRBJ2-7
CDR3 DNA: TGTGCCAGCACCCTCTCGAGTGGGGGGCGAAAATACGAGCAGTACTTC
CDR3 protein: CASTLSSGGRKYEQYF

D gene: NA
clone size: NA
V gene: TRBV7-3
CDR3 length: 16
J gene: TRBJ2-2
CDR3 DNA: TGTGCCAGCAGCCCAGTACGGATTGCGAACACCGGGGAGCTGTTTTTT
CDR3 protein: CASSPVRIANTGELFF

D gene: TRBD1
clone size: once
V gene: TRBV6-2/TRBV6-3
CDR3 length: 14
J gene: TRBJ2-7
CDR3 DNA: TGTGCCAGCAGCCGACCGGGACAGGCCTACGAGCAGTACTTC
CDR3 protein: CASSRPGQAYEQYF

D gene: NA
clone size: NA
V gene: TRBV30
CDR3 length: 11
J gene: TRBJ1-1
CDR3 DNA: TGTGCCTGGAGCACGCGGGCAGCAGCTTTCTTT
CDR3 protein: CAWSTRAAAFF

D gene: NA
clone size: NA
V gene: TRBV3-1/TRBV3-2
CDR3 length: 12
J gene: TRBJ2-3
CDR3 DNA: TGTGCCAGCAGCCTGGGGTCAGATACGCAGTATTTT
CDR3 protein: CASSLGSDTQYF

D gene: TRBD1
clone size: NA
V gene: TRBV5-6
CDR3 length: 14
J gene: TRBJ2-7
CDR3 DNA: TGTGCCAGCAGCTTGGGCAGGGGGCTCTACGAGCAGTACTTC
CDR3 protein: CASSLGRGLYEQYF

D gene: NA
clone size: NA
V gene: TRBV7-2
CDR3 length: 14
J gene: TRBJ1-1
CDR3 DNA: TGTGCCAGCAGCTTACGGTTTGGGACGGTTGAAGCTTTCTTT
CDR3 protein: CASSLRFGTVEAFF

D gene: TRBD1
clone size: NA
V gene: TRBV28
CDR3 length: 21
J gene: TRBJ1-2
CDR3 DNA: TGTGCCAGCAGTTTACCGAACTCCCTAGGGGGACAGGGGGCGCCTGGCTATGGCTACACCTTC
CDR3 protein: CASSLPNSLGGQGAPGYGYTF

D gene: TRBD2
clone size: NA
V gene: TRBV24-1
CDR3 length: 14
J gene: TRBJ2-1
CDR3 DNA: TGTGCCACCTCCGGGACTAGCGCTTTGGATGAGCAGTTCTTC
CDR3 protein: CATSGTSALDEQFF

D gene: TRBD1
clone size: NA
V gene: TRBV5-1
CDR3 length: 16
J gene: TRBJ2-7
CDR3 DNA: TGCGCCAGCAGCTTGGCCCACCCGGGACAGGGTAACGAGCAGTACTTC
CDR3 protein: CASSLAHPGQGNEQYF

D gene: TRBD2
clone size: NA
V gene: TRBV5-1
CDR3 length: 15
J gene: TRBJ2-1
CDR3 DNA: TGCGCCAGCAGCCCTAGCGGGAGCTCCTACAATGAGCAGTTCTTC
CDR3 protein: CASSPSGSSYNEQFF

D gene: NA
clone size: NA
V gene: TRBV7-9
CDR3 length: 16
J gene: TRBJ1-3
CDR3 DNA: TGTGCCAGCGAGCTTTTCTTAGGGCAGGCTGGAAACACCATATATTTT
CDR3 protein: CASELFLGQAGNTIYF

D gene: NA
clone size: NA
V gene: TRBV7-8
CDR3 length: 15
J gene: TRBJ1-5
CDR3 DNA: TGTGCCAGCAGCTTTGAACCCTATAGCAATCAGCCCCAGCATTTT
CDR3 protein: CASSFEPYSNQPQHF

D gene: TRBD1
clone size: NA
V gene: TRBV7-2
CDR3 length: 16
J gene: TRBJ1-4
CDR3 DNA: TGTGCCAGCAGCTTAGCCCGGACAGGGGGTAATGAAAAACTGTTTTTT
CDR3 protein: CASSLARTGGNEKLFF

D gene: NA
clone size: NA
V gene: TRBV3-1/TRBV3-2
CDR3 length: 14
J gene: TRBJ2-7
CDR3 DNA: TGTGCCAGCAGCCAAGGTGGCGGGTTCTACGAGCAGTACTTC
CDR3 protein: CASSQGGGFYEQYF